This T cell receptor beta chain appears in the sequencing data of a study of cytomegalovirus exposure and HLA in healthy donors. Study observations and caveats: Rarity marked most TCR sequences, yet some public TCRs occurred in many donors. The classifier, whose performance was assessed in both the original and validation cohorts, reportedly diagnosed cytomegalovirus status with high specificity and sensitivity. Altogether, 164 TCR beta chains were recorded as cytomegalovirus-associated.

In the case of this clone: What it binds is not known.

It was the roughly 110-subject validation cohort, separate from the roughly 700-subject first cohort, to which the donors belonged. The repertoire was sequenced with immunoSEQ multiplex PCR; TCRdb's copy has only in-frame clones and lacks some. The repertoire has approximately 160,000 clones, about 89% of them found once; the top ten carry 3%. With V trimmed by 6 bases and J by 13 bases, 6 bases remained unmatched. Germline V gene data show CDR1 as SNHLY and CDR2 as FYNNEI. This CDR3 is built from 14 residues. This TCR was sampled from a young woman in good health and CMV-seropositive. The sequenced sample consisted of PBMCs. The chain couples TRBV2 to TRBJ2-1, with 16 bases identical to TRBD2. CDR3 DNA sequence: TGTGCCAGCAGCACCGGGACTAGCGGGGGGGTTCAGTTCTTC. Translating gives CASSTGTSGGVQFF.